A selection of T cell receptor beta chains follows, all from one sample in a study of cytomegalovirus exposure and HLA in healthy donors. Method: immunoSEQ multiplex PCR; TCRdb's copy keeps in-frame clones and lacks some. The repertoire consists of around 240,000 clones, with roughly 89% occurring once and the leading ten covering approximately 0.34%. The sample was PBMCs. These receptors were obtained from a woman under 30 in good health and CMV-seronegative. Each CDR3 is given with its conserved first and last residue. A D gene is named only where the DNA matches it firmly. Clone size is given for some rows only: seen once, a few or many times, or a class if the clone is expanded.

j_gene,d_gene,abundance,v_gene,CDR3nt,CDR3aa
TRBJ2-5,TRBD2,-,TRBV7-2,TGTGCCAGCAGCTTACCCTCTAGCGGGCCAGGGGCCCAGTACTTC,CASSLPSSGPGAQYF
TRBJ2-1,TRBD2,-,TRBV9,TGTGCCAGCAGCCCTAGCGGGGGGTGGTCCTACAATGAGCAGTTCTTC,CASSPSGGWSYNEQFF
TRBJ2-1,TRBD2,-,TRBV7-2,TGTGCCAGCAGCTTAACGCTCCGAGCGGGGGGGTCTGAGCAGTTCTTC,CASSLTLRAGGSEQFF
TRBJ1-1,-,-,TRBV5-5,TGTGCCAGCAGCTTGGGACAGCGATTGAACACTGAAGCTTTCTTT,CASSLGQRLNTEAFF
TRBJ1-5,-,once,TRBV30,TGTGCCTGGAGTTACAGGGCAGTATCTACGTATAGCAATCAGCCCCAGCATTTT,CAWSYRAVSTYSNQPQHF
TRBJ2-7,-,few,TRBV11-1,TGTGCCAGCAGCTTGAGCGGACCCTCCTACGAGCAGTACTTC,CASSLSGPSYEQYF
TRBJ1-3,-,-,TRBV7-9,TGTGCCAGCAGCTTGGAGGGAGGTGGAAACACCATATATTTT,CASSLEGGGNTIYF
TRBJ1-2,-,-,TRBV13,TGTGCCAGCAGCTCAAATTACAGGGTCAAGGACTATGGCTACACCTTC,CASSSNYRVKDYGYTF
TRBJ2-1,TRBD2,-,TRBV15,TGTGCCACCAGCAGAGTAAGAGCGGGGACCTACAATGAGCAGTTCTTC,CATSRVRAGTYNEQFF
TRBJ2-2,TRBD1,-,TRBV7-8,TGTGCCAGCAGCTTTTCGACAGGGTGGTACGGGGAGCTGTTTTTT,CASSFSTGWYGELFF
TRBJ2-2,-,once,TRBV27,TGTGCCAGCAGTTTACTCCCGGGGTCGGGCGGGGAGCTGTTTTTT,CASSLLPGSGGELFF
TRBJ2-2,-,-,TRBV4-1,TGCGCCAGCAGCCAAGGTAGAGTTACCGGGGAGCTGTTTTTT,CASSQGRVTGELFF
TRBJ1-1,-,-,TRBV5-1,TGCGCCAGCAGCTTGGTGGCTCAACCCAACACTGAAGCTTTCTTT,CASSLVAQPNTEAFF
TRBJ2-7,TRBD2,-,TRBV27,TGTGCCAGCAGTTTCAGCGGGGGCGAGCAGTACTTC,CASSFSGGEQYF
TRBJ2-3,TRBD2,-,TRBV4-3,TGCGCCAGCAGCCAGAGAACTAGCGGGGGGGGCGCAGATACGCAGTATTTT,CASSQRTSGGGADTQYF
TRBJ1-5,TRBD1,few,TRBV2,TGTGCCAGCAACAGGGGTAATCAGCCCCAGCATTTT,CASNRGNQPQHF
TRBJ1-4,-,once,TRBV5-1,TGCGCCAGCAGCTTGGCGGACAGCTATGAAAAACTGTTTTTT,CASSLADSYEKLFF
TRBJ2-4,-,-,TRBV6-1,TGTGCCAGCAGCGGGGATCTAGCCAAAAACATTCAGTACTTC,CASSGDLAKNIQYF
TRBJ2-5,TRBD2,-,TRBV7-9,TGTGCCAGCAGCTTTTGGACTAGCGGGGGGAGGTGGGAGACCCAGTACTTC,CASSFWTSGGRWETQYF
TRBJ2-5,-,-,TRBV4-1,TGCGCCAGCAGCCAAGATGTGGGGGGGACCCAGTACTTC,CASSQDVGGTQYF
TRBJ1-3,-,-,TRBV7-2,TGTGCCAGCAGCCCCGGACAGTCCTCTGGAAACACCATATATTTT,CASSPGQSSGNTIYF
TRBJ1-2,TRBD1,-,TRBV28,TGTGCCAGCAGGACAGGGAAGAACTATGGCTACACCTTC,CASRTGKNYGYTF
TRBJ2-5,TRBD2,-,TRBV14,TGTGCCAGCAGCCAAGATCTCGGGAGGAGAGGAGAGACCCAGTACTTC,CASSQDLGRRGETQYF
TRBJ2-5,-,-,TRBV5-1,TGCGCCAGCAGCCAAGGGGTGGGTCGGGAGACCCAGTACTTC,CASSQGVGRETQYF
TRBJ1-2,-,-,TRBV6-1,TGTGCCAGCAGTGTCGCAGGGTCAGAGCCTAACTATGGCTACACCTTC,CASSVAGSEPNYGYTF
TRBJ2-7,TRBD1,-,TRBV5-6,TGTGCCAGCAGCTTGGAGAGGGGGCTAAACGAGCAGTACTTC,CASSLERGLNEQYF
TRBJ2-7,TRBD1,-,TRBV19,TGTGCCAGTAGTTTTACACAGGGGCCCTACGAGCAGTACTTC,CASSFTQGPYEQYF
TRBJ1-2,TRBD1,once,TRBV4-3,TGCGCCAGCAGCCAGGGGACAGGGAACTATGGCTACACCTTC,CASSQGTGNYGYTF
TRBJ2-3,TRBD1,-,TRBV5-6,TGTGCCAGCGGGACAGGGGCTTCTAGCACAGATACGCAGTATTTT,CASGTGASSTDTQYF
TRBJ2-5,TRBD2,once,TRBV6-5,TGTGCCAGCAGTAGCACCGGGACTAGCGGTGAGACCCAGTACTTC,CASSSTGTSGETQYF
TRBJ1-6,-,-,TRBV7-8,TGTGCCAGCAGCTTCGACCCCACCCGGACAGCGAACAATTCACCCCTCCACTTT,CASSFDPTRTANNSPLHF
TRBJ2-6,-,-,TRBV7-2,TGTGCCAGCAGCTCGGAGTATCCCTCTGGGGCCAACGTCCTGACTTTC,CASSSEYPSGANVLTF
TRBJ2-7,-,-,TRBV13,TGTGCCAGCAGCTTAGGCAGGCCCCCCTACGAGCAGTACTTC,CASSLGRPPYEQYF
TRBJ1-1,-,once,TRBV15,TGTGCCACCAGCAGAGAATATCTCCGGGCTTTCTTT,CATSREYLRAFF
TRBJ2-7,TRBD1,-,TRBV28,TGTGCCAGCAGTTTCGGACAGGTCCCGAGCTCCTACGAGCAGTACTTC,CASSFGQVPSSYEQYF
TRBJ2-7,TRBD2,-,TRBV7-9,TGTGCCAGCAGCCCATCGGGGGGTCTGGACTTC,CASSPSGGLDF
TRBJ2-1,TRBD2,-,TRBV11-2,TGTGCCAGCAGCTTAGCTTCAGCGGGGGTGACCTACAATGAGCAGTTCTTC,CASSLASAGVTYNEQFF